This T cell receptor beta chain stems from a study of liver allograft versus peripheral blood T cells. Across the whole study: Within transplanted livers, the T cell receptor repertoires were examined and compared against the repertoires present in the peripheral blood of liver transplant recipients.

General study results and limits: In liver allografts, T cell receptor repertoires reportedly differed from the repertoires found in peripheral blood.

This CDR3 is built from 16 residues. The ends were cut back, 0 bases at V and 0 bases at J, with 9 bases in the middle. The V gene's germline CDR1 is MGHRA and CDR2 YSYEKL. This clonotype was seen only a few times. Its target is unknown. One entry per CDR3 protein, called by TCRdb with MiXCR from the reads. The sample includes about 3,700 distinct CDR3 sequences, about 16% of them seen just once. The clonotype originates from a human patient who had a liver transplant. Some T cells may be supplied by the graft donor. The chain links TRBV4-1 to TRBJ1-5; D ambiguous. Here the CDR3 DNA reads TGCGCCAGCAGCCAAGATCGCAGTTATAGCAATCAGCCCCAGCATTTT. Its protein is CASSQDRSYSNQPQHF.